This TCR beta chain appears in the sequencing data of a study of molecular identifiers for immune sequencing clone quantification. General study findings and limits: Over 99% of CMV-specific effector molecules, but under 1% of naive ones, were in clones above 20 copies. Jurkat TCR RNA from one cell was spiked into about a million naive cells, and it was reportedly detectable there.

Naive CD8 T cells were sorted, and the gate applied was CD8+CD4-CCR7+CD45RA+. This clonotype was counted ten times or more. Its cognate antigen is unknown. The bulk TCR libraries were made with methods described before and with listed TCR primers. In TCRdb, the PCR reads were re-called with MiXCR into one record per CDR3 protein. The profile shows more than 250,000 distinct CDR3 sequences, over 20% of them singletons. CDR1 is SGHRS, CDR2 YFSETQ, per germline. The germline V and J ends were trimmed by 4 bases and 8 bases, with 25 bases remaining between them. The CDR3 runs to 17 residues. Source material: naive CD8+ T cells from blood, with Jurkat cell RNA spiked in. Subset denoted: FACS-sorted CD8+CD4-CCR7+CD45RA+ naive T cells. This TCR was recovered from a human donor in good health. Some libraries in this study had Jurkat cell RNA spiked in. This rearrangement joins TRBV5-1 to TRBJ2-1; D could derive from TRBD1 or TRBD2 (5 bases each). The CDR3 DNA reads TGCGCCAGCAGCCTACGGGACCCCCAAACACCGGTAGATGAGCAGTTCTTC. It translates to CASSLRDPQTPVDEQFF.